This T cell receptor (beta chain) is drawn from a study of T cell changes during pregnancy in multiple sclerosis (dated by TCRdb to between 2018 and 2021). Study-wide context: In women with multiple sclerosis, the researchers looked at how the T cell repertoire shifted as pregnancy progressed.

CDR3 length: 16 amino acids, cysteine to phenylalanine. The DNA shown is the 48-base CDR3, in frame from base 1. The library was made by the immunoSEQ multiplex PCR assay. Not all clones reach the TCRdb copy of this immuneACCESS table, which keeps in-frame sequences only. Checked studies attribute under half of the gap to unresolved V genes and leave the rest unexplained. The sample includes some 10,000 clones, with about 83% observed a single time. Of the sample, 17% falls within the top ten clones. This clone is termed medium-sized (0.01 to 0.1%). This clone's antigen is unknown. No much larger clone is present one base from it, and per-base qualities are unavailable.

The rearrangement combines TRBV1 with TRBJ2-1; the D call TRBD2 from the table was never checked on the DNA. TRBV1 is classified as a pseudogene. Material: CD8+ T cells from peripheral blood mononuclear cells, obtained in the third trimester of pregnancy. The receptor was derived from a female donor in good health, enrolled as a control in a pregnancy study. The CDR3 region: CTSSQDSGRAYNEQFF. The DNA reads as follows: TGCACCAGCAGCCAAGATAGCGGGAGAGCCTACAATGAGCAGTTCTTC.